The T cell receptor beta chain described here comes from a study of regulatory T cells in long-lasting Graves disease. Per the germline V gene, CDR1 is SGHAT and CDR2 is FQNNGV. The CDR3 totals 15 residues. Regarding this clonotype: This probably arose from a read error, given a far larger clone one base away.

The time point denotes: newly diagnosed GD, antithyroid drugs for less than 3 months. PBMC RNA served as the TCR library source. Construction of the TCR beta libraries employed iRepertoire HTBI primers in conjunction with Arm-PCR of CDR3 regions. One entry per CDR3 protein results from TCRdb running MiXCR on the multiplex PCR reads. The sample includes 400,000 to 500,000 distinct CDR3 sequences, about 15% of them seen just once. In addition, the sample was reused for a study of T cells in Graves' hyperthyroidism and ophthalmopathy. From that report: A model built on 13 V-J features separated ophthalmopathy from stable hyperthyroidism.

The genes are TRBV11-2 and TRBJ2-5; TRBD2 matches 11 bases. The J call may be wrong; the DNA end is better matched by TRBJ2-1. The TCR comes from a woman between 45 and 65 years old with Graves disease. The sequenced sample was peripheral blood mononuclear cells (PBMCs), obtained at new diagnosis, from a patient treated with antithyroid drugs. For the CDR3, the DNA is TGTGCCAGCAGCGCAACTAGCGGGAGCACCCGTGAGCAGTTCTTC. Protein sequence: CASSATSGSTREQFF.